Sequencing of this T cell receptor (beta chain) was carried out in a study of cytomegalovirus exposure and HLA in healthy donors. PCR used 60 Vbeta primers and 13 Jbeta primers. Assay: immunoSEQ multiplex PCR; the TCRdb copy retains only in-frame clones and omits some. The sample comprises 150,000 to 200,000 clones, 81% of which are singletons, and roughly 3.1% rests with the top ten. CDR3 length equals 16 residues. Germline CDR1 reads KGHSH; CDR2 reads LQKENI. J lost 8 bases, V lost 2 bases, and 8 bases had no gene match. The sequencing input was PBMCs. The chain carries TRBV18 and TRBJ2-1, with 11 bases aligning to TRBD2. The source of this sequence is a man aged 35 to 55 in good health and CMV-seropositive. The CDR3 reads CASSPLVAGGPHEQFF. In nucleotides, the CDR3 is TGTGCCAGCTCACCATTGGTAGCGGGAGGGCCCCATGAGCAGTTCTTC.